The 9 T cell receptor beta chains reported below all come from one sample, sequenced in a study of response to subunit inactivated influenza vaccine. Each CDR3 protein gets one entry after TCRdb re-called the RT-PCR reads with MiXCR. The sample lists approximately 200,000 distinct CDR3 sequences, approximately 15% occurring once. The specimen was CD8+ T cells sorted from PBMCs, collected 5 to 6 days after vaccination. The receptors stem from a man in his fifties or sixties who received an inactivated influenza vaccine.

The chain combines TRBV12-3 or TRBV12-4 with TRBJ2-5, with TRBD2 identical over 7 bases. The CDR3 consists of 15 residues. Trimming cost V 4 bases and J 2 bases; bases outside gene matches: 7. The CDR3 DNA sequence: TGTGCCAGCAGTTACCCACCTAGCGGACAAGAGACCCAGTACTTC. As protein: CASSYPPSGQETQYF.

This chain links TRBV18 with TRBJ2-1; D unresolved. V dropped 2 bases and J dropped 4 bases, with 6 bases sitting between them. In germline, CDR1 is KGHSH, CDR2 LQKENI. The CDR3 consists of 13 residues. CDR3 amino acids: CASSPDGYNEQFF. CDR3 sequence (DNA): TGTGCCAGCTCACCAGACGGATACAATGAGCAGTTCTTC. Together with reference TRBV18 and TRBJ2-1, the CDR3 gives the full variable domain: NAGVMQNPRHLVRRRGQEARLRCSPMKGHSHVYWYRQLPEEGLKFMVYLQKENIIDESGMPKERFSAEFPKEGPSILRIQQVVRGDSAAYFCASSPDGYNEQFFGPGTRLTVL.

This clonotype was observed a handful of times. The rearrangement joins TRBV7-8 to TRBJ2-3; TRBD2 matches at 8 bases. Unmatched junction bases numbered 4, after V lost 5 bases and J lost 0 bases. The CDR3 is made up of 15 amino acids. Germline CDR1 reads SGHVS; CDR2 reads FQNEAQ. The CDR3: CASSQLAASTDTQYF. CDR3 bases: TGTGCCAGCAGCCAACTAGCGGCTAGCACAGATACGCAGTATTTT.

In its sample, this clonotype was seen a few times. J is TRBJ1-1 and V is TRBV20-1, with D perhaps TRBD1 (5 bases). This CDR3 is built from 14 residues. V shed 0 bases and J shed 5 bases, with 13 bases lying between them. Per germline, CDR1 DFQATT and CDR2 SNEGSKA (reference sequence). The DNA for the CDR3 is TGCAGTGCTAGAGATCTCAGGGCCGGGACTGAAGCTTTCTTT. This sequence encodes CSARDLRAGTEAFF.

This chain uses TRBV5-1 with TRBJ1-2, with D possibly being TRBD1 (6 bases). V lost 3 bases and J lost 0, with 15 bases in between. Germline V lookup: CDR1 SGHRS, CDR2 YFSETQ. CDR3 length: 16 residues. The CDR3 protein is CASSWDLDSPNYGYTF. The CDR3 region has the DNA TGCGCCAGCAGCTGGGACTTGGACAGTCCTAACTATGGCTACACCTTC.

Notes on this clonotype: A read error may be the cause here, since a much bigger clone is one base away. The chain carries TRBV12-3 or TRBV12-4 and TRBJ2-2, with TRBD2 as a possible D gene (7 bases). The CDR3 is 17 residues long. CDR3 loop: CASIPRRGALNTAELFF. The CDR3, as DNA: TGTGCCAGCATACCCCGTCGGGGGGCGTTGAACACCGCGGAGCTGTTTTTT.

The J gene is TRBJ2-1, the V gene TRBV7-8; TRBD2 matches at 12 bases. The CDR3 is 20 amino acids. Trimming cost V 0 bases and J 9 bases; bases outside gene matches: 18. CDR1 is SGHVS and CDR2 is FQNEAQ in the germline V gene. Here the CDR3 DNA reads TGTGCCAGCAGCTTAGCAAGTCTTCGCCTCCTAGCGGGGGGGCGAGGTGAGCAGTTCTTC. It specifies CASSLASLRLLAGGRGEQFF.

The chain links TRBV15 to TRBJ2-1; no clear D. With 0 bases removed from V and 0 bases from J, the gap between germline ends came to 12 bases. This CDR3 is built from 17 residues. Germline values: CDR1 LNHNV, CDR2 YYDKDF (reference sequence). Written as DNA, the CDR3 is TGTGCCACCAGCAGAGATCGACTCTCCAGCTCCTACAATGAGCAGTTCTTC. This codes for CATSRDRLSSSYNEQFF.

V is TRBV20-1 and J is TRBJ1-1; TRBD1 matches 8 bases. The CDR3 covers 13 residues. The germline CDR1 and CDR2 sequences are DFQATT and SNEGSKA (reference sequence). The ends lost 6 bases at V and 4 bases at J; junction bases unmatched: 7. This CDR3 is CSARQGIGTEAFF. In DNA form, the CDR3 reads TGCAGTGCCCGACAGGGGATTGGCACTGAAGCTTTCTTT.